This section outlines one TCR beta chain sequence together with its context. Its antigen is unknown. Profiling relied on immunoSEQ multiplex PCR, and the TCRdb table lists in-frame clones only, not all of them. The sample consists of about 2 million clones, less than 95% of them appearing once. The record originates from a study of shared clonotypes between healthy human individuals. Study-level background: The donors, two women and three men, were aged 18 to 49. The plates for each donor numbered three CD4 naive, three CD4 memory, two CD8 naive and one CD8 memory. Study outcomes and limitations: Rarefaction exposed incomplete sorted-subset sequencing despite large depth.

The naive CD8 fraction comprised CD45RO-negative cells positively selected for CCR7 and excluded terminally differentiated effector memory CD45RA+ cells. The germline CDR1 and CDR2 sequences are MNHNS and SASEGT. V was trimmed by 5 bases and J by 3 bases, leaving 11 bases between them. This CDR3 has 13 residues. Specimen: naive CD8+ T cells sorted from blood. The TCR sequence derives from a man younger than 30 in good health. The rearrangement joins TRBV6-1 to TRBJ2-7; a weak D match, TRBD1 (5 bases). The CDR3 DNA reads as TGTGCCAGCAGTCCTGGACACGGCTACGAGCAGTACTTC. It codes for CASSPGHGYEQYF.